This TCR beta chain came from a study of T cell clones after liver transplantation. Study-level background: Subjects received no induction therapy and standard immunosuppression until randomization at 12-24 months post-transplant. At least one year of complete immunosuppression withdrawal without enzymes over twice normal defined tolerance.

The junction had 5 bases not matched to a gene; V was cut back by 4 bases and J by 0 bases. The CDR3 length is 16 residues. Germline-derived CDR1 and CDR2 are MNHNS and SASEGT. General study findings and limits: Conclusions were preliminary, with small, heterogeneous patient groups. In a couple of subjects, few donor cells limited the measurable donor-reactive repertoire.

Libraries were prepared by immunoSEQ multiplex PCR; TCRdb keeps only in-frame clonotypes and omits some of them. Of 20,000 to 25,000 clones listed, 55% to 75% are singletons. About this clone itself: Its antigen remains unidentified.

The clonotype originates from a human donor who received a liver transplant. Source: CD4+ T cells from blood, taken before liver transplant. The chain uses TRBV6-1 and TRBJ2-3; 9 bases align to TRBD2. This CDR3 is CASSVASGTSTDTQYF. The CDR3 region has the DNA TGTGCCAGCAGTGTTGCTAGCGGGACTAGCACAGATACGCAGTATTTT.